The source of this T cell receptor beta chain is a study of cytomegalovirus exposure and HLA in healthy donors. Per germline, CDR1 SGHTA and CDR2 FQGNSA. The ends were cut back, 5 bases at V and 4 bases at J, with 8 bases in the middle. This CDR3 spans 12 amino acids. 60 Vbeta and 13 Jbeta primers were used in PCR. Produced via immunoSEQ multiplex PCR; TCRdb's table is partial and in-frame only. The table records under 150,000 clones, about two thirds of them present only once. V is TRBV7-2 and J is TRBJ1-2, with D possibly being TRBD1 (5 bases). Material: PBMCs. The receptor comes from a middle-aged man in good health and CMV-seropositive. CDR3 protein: CASSLGPYGYTF. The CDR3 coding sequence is TGTGCCAGCAGCCTGGGGCCCTATGGCTACACCTTC. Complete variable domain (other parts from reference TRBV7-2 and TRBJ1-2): GAGVSQSPSNKVTEKGKDVELRCDPISGHTALYWYRQSLGQGLEFLIYFQGNSAPDKSGLPSDRFSAERTGGSVSTLTIQRTQQEDSAVYLCASSLGPYGYTFGSGTRLTVV.